This paragraph covers one TCR beta chain sequence. The antigen is undetermined. These data come from a study of T cell responses to AZD1222 COVID-19 vaccine. Findings and caveats of the study: Across the whole spike, CD4 TCRs peaked at regions 160-218 and 743-854. White British donors predominated, females outnumbered males, and clonal diversity was possibly underestimated. A rise in Spike-specific TCR breadth and depth followed two AZD1222 doses. Researchers took repertoire samples only after the peak T cell response had come.

The length of the CDR3 is 14 residues. V shed 6 bases, J shed 10 bases, and the junction held 11 bases outside the gene matches. Germline-derived CDR1 and CDR2 are MNHEY and SVGAGI. Only in-frame clones appear in the TCRdb table, and some are missing; sequencing was by immunoSEQ multiplex PCR. The sample has approximately 70,000 clones; about 87% are singletons. The source of this sequence is an adult who received the MenACWY meningococcal vaccine as a control. This specimen was peripheral blood, taken 28 days after the second dose of the MenACWY control vaccine. This sequence joins TRBV6-5 and TRBJ2-1, with 8 bases that match TRBD1. CDR3 DNA sequence: TGTGCCAGCAGAGCAGGGGGCAGAGGGGCGGAGCAGTTCTTC. It translates to CASRAGGRGAEQFF.